This TCR beta chain was obtained from a study of blood T cell repertoires in COVID-19. Study-wide background: PBMCs, B-cell-depleted T cells, or T cells provided the cDNA or gDNA that made up the material.

Germline lookup yields CDR1 LGHNT and CDR2 FRNRAP. The CDR3 consists of 14 residues. V was shortened by 5 bases and J by 2 bases, with 10 bases between the two germline ends. Authors' data handling: Amplification of reference gene primers was used by the study to estimate nucleated cell counts. Measured with immunoSEQ multiplex PCR; TCRdb has only the in-frame clones, and not every one. That table supplies the V and J calls and clone size; D and trimming were determined from the DNA. The top ten clones hold 3% of a sample with 200,000 or so clones, about four fifths of them seen once. J is TRBJ1-5 and V is TRBV12-5, with D perhaps matching TRBD1 (6 bases). The source of this sequence is a woman in her twenties or thirties who had recovered from COVID-19. The sequencing input was peripheral blood. The CDR3: CASGPNRGNQPQHF. In nucleotides, the CDR3 is TGTGCTAGTGGTCCGAACAGGGGCAATCAGCCCCAGCATTTT.